The sequence of this TCR beta chain was determined in a study of patients and donors after allogeneic stem cell transplantation (dated by TCRdb to the early 2020s). The receptor library was made with RT-PCR. Sequencing took place on a NextSeq 550. The public reads were reprocessed in TCRdb via fastp at Q25 and MiXCR, keeping in-frame beta chains. Rows with one shared CDR3 protein collapse into an entry with the most common genes and DNA. The sample table records roughly 960,000 distinct CDR3 sequences; roughly 18% of these occur just once. Approximately 5.9% of the sample is in the top ten clones. Notes on this clonotype: The clone's antigen remains unknown. The sample holds no much larger clone one base away, and base qualities are not on file.

The sequenced sample was blood, either unsorted or a sorted T cell fraction (not recorded which). This receptor was obtained from a human donor who was either an allogeneic HSCT recipient or a stem cell or donor lymphocyte infusion donor (not recorded which). It is not recorded whose cells these are; they may come from a transplant donor.

The DNA reads TGTGCCTGGAGTGGACGGGACGTCTACGAAAAACTGTTTTTT. This codes for CAWSGRDVYEKLFF. Rearrangement joined TRBV30 to TRBJ1-4; a tentative D match to TRBD1 spans 5 bases. Trimming at the junction amounts to 1 base on V and 8 bases on J, and the germline ends lie 14 bases apart. Counted from cysteine to phenylalanine, this CDR3 has 14 amino acids. Just the 42-base CDR3 DNA is kept, in frame starting at base 1. Reading the germline V gene (reference sequence) gives CDR1 GTSNPN and CDR2 SVGIG.